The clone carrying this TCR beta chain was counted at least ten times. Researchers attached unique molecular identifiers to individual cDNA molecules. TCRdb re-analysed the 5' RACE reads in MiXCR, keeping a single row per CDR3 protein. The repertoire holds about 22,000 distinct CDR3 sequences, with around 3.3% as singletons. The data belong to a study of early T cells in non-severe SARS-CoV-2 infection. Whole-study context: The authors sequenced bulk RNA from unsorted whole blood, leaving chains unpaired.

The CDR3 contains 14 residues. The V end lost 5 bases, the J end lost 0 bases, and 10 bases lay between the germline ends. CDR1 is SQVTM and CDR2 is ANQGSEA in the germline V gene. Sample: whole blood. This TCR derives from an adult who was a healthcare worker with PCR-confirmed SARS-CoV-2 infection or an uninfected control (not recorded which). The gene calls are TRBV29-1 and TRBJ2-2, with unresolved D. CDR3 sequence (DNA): TGCAGCGTTTTGGGCAGACCGAACACCGGGGAGCTGTTTTTT. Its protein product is CSVLGRPNTGELFF.